The sequence of this T cell receptor (beta chain) was determined in a study of CD8 T cells in ankylosing spondylitis. TCRdb fed the 5' RACE reads into MiXCR, producing one record per CDR3 protein. The profile shows approximately 340,000 distinct CDR3 sequences, roughly 14% of them singletons. Trimming left V 8 bases short and J 11 bases short, with 22 bases between. The CDR3 is 14 residues long. Germline CDR1 is MNHEY and CDR2 is SMNVEV (reference sequence). What was sequenced was blood, either unsorted or a sorted T cell fraction (not recorded which). This chain uses TRBV27 with TRBJ1-5; D perhaps matches TRBD1 (5 bases). The receptor comes from a male donor with ankylosing spondylitis or in good health (not recorded which). DNA of the CDR3: TGTGCCAGCTCCCCCGGGACGCCAAGGGTAGCCCAGCATTTT. Its protein product is CASSPGTPRVAQHF.